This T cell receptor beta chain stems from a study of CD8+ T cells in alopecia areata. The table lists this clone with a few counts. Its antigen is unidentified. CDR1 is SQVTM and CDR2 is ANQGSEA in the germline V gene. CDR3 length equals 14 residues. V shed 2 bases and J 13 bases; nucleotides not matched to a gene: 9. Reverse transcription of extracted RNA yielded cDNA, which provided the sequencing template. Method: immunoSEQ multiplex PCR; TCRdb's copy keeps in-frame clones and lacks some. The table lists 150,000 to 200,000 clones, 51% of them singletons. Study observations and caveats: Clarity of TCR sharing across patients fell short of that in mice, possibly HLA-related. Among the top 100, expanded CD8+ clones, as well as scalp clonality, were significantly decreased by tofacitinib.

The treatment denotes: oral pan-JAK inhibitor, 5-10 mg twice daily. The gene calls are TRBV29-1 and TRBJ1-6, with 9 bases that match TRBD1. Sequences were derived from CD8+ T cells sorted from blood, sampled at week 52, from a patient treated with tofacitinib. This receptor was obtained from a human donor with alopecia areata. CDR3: CSVELFRTGVPLHF. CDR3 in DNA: TGCAGCGTTGAACTCTTCCGGACAGGGGTCCCCCTCCACTTT.